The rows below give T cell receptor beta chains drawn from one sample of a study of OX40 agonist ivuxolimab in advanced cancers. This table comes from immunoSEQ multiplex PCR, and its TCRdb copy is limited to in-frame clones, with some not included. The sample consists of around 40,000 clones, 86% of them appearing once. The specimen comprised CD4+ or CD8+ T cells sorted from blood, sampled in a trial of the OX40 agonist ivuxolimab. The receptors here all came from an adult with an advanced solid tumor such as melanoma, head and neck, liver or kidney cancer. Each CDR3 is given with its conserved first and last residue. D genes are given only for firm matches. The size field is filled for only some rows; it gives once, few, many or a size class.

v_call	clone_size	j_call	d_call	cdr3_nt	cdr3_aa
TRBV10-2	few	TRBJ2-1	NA	TGCGCCAGCAGTGACCGGACAACAATTTCCTACAATGAGCAGTTCTTC	CASSDRTTISYNEQFF
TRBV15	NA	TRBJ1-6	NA	TGTGCCACCAGCAGAGATAGAGGGTCAAATTCACCCCTCCACTTT	CATSRDRGSNSPLHF
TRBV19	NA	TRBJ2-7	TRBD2	TGTGCCAGTAGTATAGCGGGAGGTGTCTACGAGCAGTACTTC	CASSIAGGVYEQYF
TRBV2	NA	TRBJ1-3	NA	TGTGCCAGCAGGGACGGTGGATCTGGAAACACCATATATTTT	CASRDGGSGNTIYF
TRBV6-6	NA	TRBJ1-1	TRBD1	TGTGCCAGCAGCAAACGGGACAGAGTTACTGAAGCTTTCTTT	CASSKRDRVTEAFF
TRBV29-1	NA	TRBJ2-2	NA	TGCAGCGTTTTGGCATCAGGGGAGCTGTTTTTT	CSVLASGELFF
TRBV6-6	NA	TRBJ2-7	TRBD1	TGTGCCAGCAGTCTCCGGGACAGCTACGAGCAGTACTTC	CASSLRDSYEQYF
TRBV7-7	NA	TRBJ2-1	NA	TGTGCCAGCAGCTTTTTATCTGAAAATGAGCAGTTCTTC	CASSFLSENEQFF
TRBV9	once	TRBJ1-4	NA	TGTGCCAGCGGTTCTGGGGAAAAACTGTTTTTT	CASGSGEKLFF
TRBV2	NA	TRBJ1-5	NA	TGTGCCAGCAGCCCTGGGGGGGTGGGGCCCAATCAGCCCCAGCATTTT	CASSPGGVGPNQPQHF
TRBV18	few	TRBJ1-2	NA	TGTGCCAGCTCACCACCGACGGAGACCTATGGCTACACCTTC	CASSPPTETYGYTF
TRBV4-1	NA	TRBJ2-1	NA	TGCGCCAGCAGCCAAGAGGGACGAAGCAATGAGCAGTTCTTC	CASSQEGRSNEQFF
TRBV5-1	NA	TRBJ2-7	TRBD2	TGCGCCAGCAGCTTGTGGGCGGGGGGGCTTGACGAGCAGTACTTC	CASSLWAGGLDEQYF
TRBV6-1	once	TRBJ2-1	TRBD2	TGTGCCAGCAGACAACTAGCGGGAGGTCGTGGTGAGCAGTTCTTC	CASRQLAGGRGEQFF
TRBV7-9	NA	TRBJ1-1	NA	TGTGCCAGCAGCCTAGTCCAGGGGAACACTGAAGCTTTCTTT	CASSLVQGNTEAFF
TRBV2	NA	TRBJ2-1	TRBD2	TGTGCCAGCAGACCGACTAGCGGCTTCTACAATGAGCAGTTCTTC	CASRPTSGFYNEQFF
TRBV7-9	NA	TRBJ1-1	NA	TGTGCCAGCAGCTTTGGGATGAAAGCTTTCTTT	CASSFGMKAFF
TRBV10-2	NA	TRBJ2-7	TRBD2	TGCGCCAGCAAATTAGCGGGAGGAACCTACGAGCAGTACTTC	CASKLAGGTYEQYF
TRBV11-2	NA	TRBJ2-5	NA	TGTGCCAGCAGCTTAGATCTGGAGACCCAGTACTTC	CASSLDLETQYF
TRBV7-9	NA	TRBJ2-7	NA	TGTGCCAGCAGAGGATCCCGCGAGCAGTACTTC	CASRGSREQYF
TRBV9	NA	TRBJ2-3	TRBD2	TGTGCCAGCAGCGTCGCCCCTAGCGGGAGCACAGATACGCAGTATTTT	CASSVAPSGSTDTQYF
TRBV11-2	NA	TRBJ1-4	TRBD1	TGTGCCAGCAGCCCACGGACAGGACGTAATGAAAAACTGTTTTTT	CASSPRTGRNEKLFF
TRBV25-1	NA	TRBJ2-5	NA	TGTGCCAGCAGTGAAGGGATCCTAGGTGGGGAGACCCAGTACTTC	CASSEGILGGETQYF
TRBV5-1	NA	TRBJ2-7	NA	TGCGCCAGCAGCTTGGAGGGGGACTTTGGGGACGAGCAGTACTTC	CASSLEGDFGDEQYF
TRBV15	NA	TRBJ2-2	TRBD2	TGTGCCACCAGCAGAGTCCCTAGCGGGACGAACACCGGGGAGCTGTTTTTT	CATSRVPSGTNTGELFF
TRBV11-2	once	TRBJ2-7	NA	TGTGCCAGCAGTCCTAAAGCCCCTTGGTTCAGGGTCGTCCACGAGCAGTACTTC	CASSPKAPWFRVVHEQYF
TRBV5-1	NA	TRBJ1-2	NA	TGCGCCAGCAGCTTGGCCGGCGGTGGGGGACTCTATGGCTACACCTTC	CASSLAGGGGLYGYTF
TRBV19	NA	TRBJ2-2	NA	TGTGCCAGGGGGCGACTCACCGGGGAGCTGTTTTTT	CARGRLTGELFF
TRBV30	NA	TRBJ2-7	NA	TGTGCCTGGAGTTGGTGGGAGAGCTCCTACGAGCAGTACTTC	CAWSWWESSYEQYF
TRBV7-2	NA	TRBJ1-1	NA	TGTGCCAGCAGCTCCTCCTGGACCGGGGGTACTGAAGCTTTCTTT	CASSSSWTGGTEAFF
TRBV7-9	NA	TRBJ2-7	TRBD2	TGTGCCAGCAGCTCCCGCAGCGGGATGCTCTTCTACGAGCAGTACTTC	CASSSRSGMLFYEQYF
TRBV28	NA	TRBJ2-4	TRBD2	TGTGCCAGCAACCCGGGAGGGGATCTTCTAGCCAAAAACATTCAGTACTTC	CASNPGGDLLAKNIQYF
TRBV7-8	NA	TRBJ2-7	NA	TGTGCCAGCAGCTGGGGGGCAGGGGAAATTGTCGAGCAGTACTTC	CASSWGAGEIVEQYF
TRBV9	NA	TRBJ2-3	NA	TGTGCCAGCAGCGTAGGACCCCTAGCTCCAGATACGCAGTATTTT	CASSVGPLAPDTQYF
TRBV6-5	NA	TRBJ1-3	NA	TGTGCCAGCAGTAAAACCAGGGGATCTGGAAACACCATATATTTT	CASSKTRGSGNTIYF
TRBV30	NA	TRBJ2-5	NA	TGTGCCTGGAGTCCTGGCGGGGTTGAGACCCAGTACTTC	CAWSPGGVETQYF
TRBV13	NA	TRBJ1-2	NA	TGTGCCAGCAGCTCTTGGGGGCATATTAACTATGGCTACACCTTC	CASSSWGHINYGYTF
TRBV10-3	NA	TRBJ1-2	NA	TGTGCCATCAGTGAGGCTCAAAACTATGGCTACACCTTC	CAISEAQNYGYTF
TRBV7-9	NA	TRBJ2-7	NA	TGTGCCGACGGACCTCCCGATCCCTACGAGCAGTACTTC	CADGPPDPYEQYF
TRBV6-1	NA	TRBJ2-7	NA	TGTGCCAGCAGTGACAGTTCCTACGAGCAGTACTTC	CASSDSSYEQYF
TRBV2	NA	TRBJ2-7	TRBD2	TGTGCCAGCAGTAAAACACTAGCGGGAGTCGACGAGCAGTACTTC	CASSKTLAGVDEQYF
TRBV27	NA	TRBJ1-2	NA	TGTGCCAGCAGTCTCTCCGGGGTTACTGGCTACACCTTC	CASSLSGVTGYTF
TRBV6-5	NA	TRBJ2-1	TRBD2	TGTGCCAGCAGATTAACAGCGGGGTTTGAGAATGAGCAGTTCTTC	CASRLTAGFENEQFF
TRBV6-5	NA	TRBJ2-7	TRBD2	TGTGCCAGCAGTTTTCGGCGGGGGGGCCTGTACGAGCAGTACTTC	CASSFRRGGLYEQYF
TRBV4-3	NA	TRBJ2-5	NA	TGCGCCAGCTCCGAGGCAGGGAGAGAGACCCAGTACTTC	CASSEAGRETQYF
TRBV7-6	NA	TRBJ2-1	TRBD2	TGTGCCAGCAGCTTCTTGGGACTAGCGGGGGTCGAGCAGTTCTTC	CASSFLGLAGVEQFF
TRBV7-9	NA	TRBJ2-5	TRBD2	TGTGCCAGCAGCTCCGGACTAGCGGGGTGGGTGGAGACCCAGTACTTC	CASSSGLAGWVETQYF
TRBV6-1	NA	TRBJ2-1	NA	TGTGCCAGCAGTGCAAGGACTCCGCCTTCCTACAATGAGCAGTTCTTC	CASSARTPPSYNEQFF
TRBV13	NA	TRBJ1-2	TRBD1	TGTGCCAGCAGCCGACTGACAGGGGGCGGCTACACCTTC	CASSRLTGGGYTF
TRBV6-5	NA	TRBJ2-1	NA	TGTGCCAGCAGTTACTCGGGCCACGCCAATGAGCAGTTCTTC	CASSYSGHANEQFF
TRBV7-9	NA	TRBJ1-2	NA	TGTGCCAGCAGCTTTTCCCCGGACGGGAACTATGGCTACACCTTC	CASSFSPDGNYGYTF
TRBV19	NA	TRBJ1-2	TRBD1	TGTGTCTCAGCCGGGACAGTCTATGGCTACACCTTC	CVSAGTVYGYTF
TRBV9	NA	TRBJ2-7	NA	TGTGCCAGCAGCGTAGTTGGCGGGGGCATCTACGAGCAGTACTTC	CASSVVGGGIYEQYF
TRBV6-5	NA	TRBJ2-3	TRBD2	TGTGCCAGCAGTTACTCTGTAGGACTAGAGGCGCAGTATTTT	CASSYSVGLEAQYF
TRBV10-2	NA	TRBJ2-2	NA	TGCGCATCGAGGCCTGGCGGGGGCGCGCTGTTTTTT	CASRPGGGALFF
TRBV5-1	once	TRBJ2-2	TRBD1	TGCGCCAGCAGCCTCAGGACAGGGGTCACCGGGGAGCTGTTTTTT	CASSLRTGVTGELFF
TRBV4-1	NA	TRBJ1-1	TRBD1	TGCGCCAGCAGCCAGGGGGACAGACCGAACACTGAAGCTTTCTTT	CASSQGDRPNTEAFF